This T cell receptor (beta chain) was identified in a study of blood T cell repertoires in COVID-19. Study-level information: The samples span acute and convalescent COVID-19 from the United States, Italy and Spain.

Methods used by the authors: Reference gene primers were amplified, and this amplification served to estimate nucleated cell counts. Profiling relied on immunoSEQ multiplex PCR, and the TCRdb table lists in-frame clones only, not all of them. V and J calls and clone size are copied from that table; D and trimming were computed from the DNA. The sample has 250,000 or so clones; approximately 90% are singletons. The trim removed 10 bases at V and 0 bases at J, leaving 15 bases unmatched. The germline CDR1 and CDR2 sequences are SGDLS and YYNGEE. This CDR3 region has 17 residues. The gene calls are TRBV9 and TRBJ2-1; the match to TRBD2 covers 8 bases. Sequenced material: peripheral blood. The sequence came from a woman between 40 and 50 years old who had recovered from COVID-19. The CDR3 coding sequence is TGTGCCTCCTACGCGGGGGGAGGACCGCCCTCCTACAATGAGCAGTTCTTC. Its protein is CASYAGGGPPSYNEQFF.